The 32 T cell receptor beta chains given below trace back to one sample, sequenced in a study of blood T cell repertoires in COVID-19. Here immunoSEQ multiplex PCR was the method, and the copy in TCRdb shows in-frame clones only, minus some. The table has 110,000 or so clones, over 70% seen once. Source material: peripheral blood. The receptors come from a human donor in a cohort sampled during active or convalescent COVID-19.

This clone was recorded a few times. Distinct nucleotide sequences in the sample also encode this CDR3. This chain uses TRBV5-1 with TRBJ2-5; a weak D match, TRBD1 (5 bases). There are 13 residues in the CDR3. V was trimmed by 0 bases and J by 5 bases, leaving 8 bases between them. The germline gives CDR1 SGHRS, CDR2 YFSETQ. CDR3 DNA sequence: TGCGCCAGCAGCTTGGCAGGGTGGGAGACCCAGTACTTC. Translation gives CASSLAGWETQYF.

The CDR3 DNA is TGCGCCAGCAGCAAAGGACAGGGGGGCAGGGTTAACACTGAAGCTTTCTTT. Its protein product is CASSKGQGGRVNTEAFF. The chain has TRBV5-1 and TRBJ1-1; 10 bases fit TRBD1. V shed 4 bases, J shed 2 bases, and the junction held 11 bases outside the gene matches. Germline V lookup: CDR1 SGHRS, CDR2 YFSETQ. The CDR3 runs 17 residues. The full variable domain, its missing parts supplied by reference TRBV5-1 and TRBJ1-1, is KAGVTQTPRYLIKTRGQQVTLSCSPISGHRSVSWYQQTPGQGLQFLFEYFSETQRNKGNFPGRFSGRQFSNSRSEMNVSTLELGDSALYLCASSKGQGGRVNTEAFFGQGTRLTVV.

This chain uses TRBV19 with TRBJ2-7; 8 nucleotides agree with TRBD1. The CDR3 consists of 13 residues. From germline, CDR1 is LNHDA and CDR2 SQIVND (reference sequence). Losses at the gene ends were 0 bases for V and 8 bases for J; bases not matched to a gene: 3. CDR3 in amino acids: CASSIDRTGQQYF. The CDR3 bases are TGTGCCAGTAGTATAGACAGGACAGGGCAGCAGTACTTC.

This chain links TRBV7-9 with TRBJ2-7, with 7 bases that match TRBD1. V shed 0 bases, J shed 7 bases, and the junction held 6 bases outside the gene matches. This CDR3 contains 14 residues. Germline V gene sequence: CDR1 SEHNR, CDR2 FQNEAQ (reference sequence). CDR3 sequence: CASSLAPDRDEQYF. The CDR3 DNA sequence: TGTGCCAGCAGCTTAGCGCCTGACAGGGATGAGCAGTACTTC. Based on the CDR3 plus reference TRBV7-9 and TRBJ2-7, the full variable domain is DTGVSQNPRHKITKRGQNVTFRCDPISEHNRLYWYRQTLGQGPEFLTYFQNEAQLEKSRLLSDRFSAERPKGSFSTLEIQRTEQGDSAMYLCASSLAPDRDEQYFGPGTRLTVT.

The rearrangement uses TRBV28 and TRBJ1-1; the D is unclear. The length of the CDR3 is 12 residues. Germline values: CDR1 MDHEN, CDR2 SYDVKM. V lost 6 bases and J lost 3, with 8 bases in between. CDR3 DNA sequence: TGTGCCAGCAGCCAACGGGACACTGAAGCTTTCTTT. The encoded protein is CASSQRDTEAFF.

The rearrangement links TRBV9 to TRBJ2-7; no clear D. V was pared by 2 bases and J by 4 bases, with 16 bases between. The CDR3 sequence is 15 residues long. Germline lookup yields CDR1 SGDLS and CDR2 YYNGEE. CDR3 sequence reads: CASSVDVAGIYEQYF. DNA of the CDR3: TGTGCCAGCAGCGTCGATGTGGCAGGCATATACGAGCAGTACTTC.

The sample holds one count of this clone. The CDR3 loop is CASSRTLNTEAFF. CDR3 bases: TGTGCCAGCAGCCGGACACTGAACACTGAAGCTTTCTTT. The genes are TRBV3-1 (or the pseudogene TRBV3-2) and TRBJ1-1; perhaps TRBD1 as D (5 bases). This CDR3 spans 13 amino acids. Germline V gene lookup returns CDR1 LGHDT and CDR2 YNNKEL (reference sequence). V was cut by 4 bases and J by 0 bases, with 6 bases left in between.

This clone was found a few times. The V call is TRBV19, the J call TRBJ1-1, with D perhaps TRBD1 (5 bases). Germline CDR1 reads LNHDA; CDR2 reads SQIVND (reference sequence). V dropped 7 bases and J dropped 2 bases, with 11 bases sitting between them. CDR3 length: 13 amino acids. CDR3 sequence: CASKTTDNTEAFF. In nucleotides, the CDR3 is TGTGCCAGTAAAACGACAGATAACACTGAAGCTTTCTTT. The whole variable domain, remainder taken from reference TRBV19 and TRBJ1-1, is DGGITQSPKYLFRKEGQNVTLSCEQNLNHDAMYWYRQDPGQGLRLIYYSQIVNDFQKGDIAEGYSVSREKKESFPLTVTSAQKNPTAFYLCASKTTDNTEAFFGQGTRLTVV.

Here the CDR3 DNA reads TGTGCCAGCAGCTTAGCGGCGACTGACAATGAGCAGTTCTTC. The encoded protein is CASSLAATDNEQFF. The chain uses TRBV11-3 and TRBJ2-1, with no clear D. The CDR3 spans 14 residues. Germline CDR1 and CDR2: SGHNT and YENEEA. The V end was cut by 1 base, the J end by 5 bases, with 9 bases between.

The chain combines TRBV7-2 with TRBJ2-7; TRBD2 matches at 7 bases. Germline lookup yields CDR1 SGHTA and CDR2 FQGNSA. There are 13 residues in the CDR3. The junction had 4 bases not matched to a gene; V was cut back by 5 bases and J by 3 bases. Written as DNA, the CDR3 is TGTGCCAGCAGCCTCTCGGGGGGCTACGAGCAGTACTTC. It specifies CASSLSGGYEQYF.

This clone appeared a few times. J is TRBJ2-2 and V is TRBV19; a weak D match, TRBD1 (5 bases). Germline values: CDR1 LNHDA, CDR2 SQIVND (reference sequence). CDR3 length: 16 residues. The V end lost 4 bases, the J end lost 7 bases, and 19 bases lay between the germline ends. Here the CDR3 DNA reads TGTGCCAGTAGTAGAGGACGGGTTTCCCAGGGCGGGGAGCTGTTTTTT. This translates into CASSRGRVSQGGELFF. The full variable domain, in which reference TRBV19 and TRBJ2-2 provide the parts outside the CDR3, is DGGITQSPKYLFRKEGQNVTLSCEQNLNHDAMYWYRQDPGQGLRLIYYSQIVNDFQKGDIAEGYSVSREKKESFPLTVTSAQKNPTAFYLCASSRGRVSQGGELFFGEGSRLTVL.

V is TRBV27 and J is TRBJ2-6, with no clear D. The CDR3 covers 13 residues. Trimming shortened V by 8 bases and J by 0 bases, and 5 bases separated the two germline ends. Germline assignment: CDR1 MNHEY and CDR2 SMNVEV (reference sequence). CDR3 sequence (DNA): TGTGCCAGCCGCGTCTCTGGGGCCAACGTCCTGACTTTC. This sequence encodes CASRVSGANVLTF. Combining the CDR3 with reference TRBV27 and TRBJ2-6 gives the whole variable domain EAQVTQNPRYLITVTGKKLTVTCSQNMNHEYMSWYRQDPGLGLRQIYYSMNVEVTDKGDVPEGYKVSRKEKRNFPLILESPSPNQTSLYFCASRVSGANVLTFGAGSRLTVL.

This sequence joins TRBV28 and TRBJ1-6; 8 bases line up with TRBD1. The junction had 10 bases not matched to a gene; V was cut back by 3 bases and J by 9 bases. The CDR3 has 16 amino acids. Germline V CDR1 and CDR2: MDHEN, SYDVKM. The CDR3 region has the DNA TGTGCCAGCAGTTTTGTGGTTGGACAGGGATCTTCACCCCTCCACTTT. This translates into CASSFVVGQGSSPLHF.

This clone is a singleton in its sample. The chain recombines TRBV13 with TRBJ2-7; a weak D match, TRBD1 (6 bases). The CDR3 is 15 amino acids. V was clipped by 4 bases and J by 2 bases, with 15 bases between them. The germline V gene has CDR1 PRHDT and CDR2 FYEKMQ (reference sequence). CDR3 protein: CASSSRTDSPYEQYF. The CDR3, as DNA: TGTGCCAGCAGCTCGCGGACAGACAGTCCCTACGAGCAGTACTTC.

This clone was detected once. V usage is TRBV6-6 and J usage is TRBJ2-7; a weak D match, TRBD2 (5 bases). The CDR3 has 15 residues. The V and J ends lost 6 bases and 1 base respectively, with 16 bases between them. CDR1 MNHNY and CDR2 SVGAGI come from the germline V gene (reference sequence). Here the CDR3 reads CASSYLAGRSYEQYF. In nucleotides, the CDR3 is TGTGCCAGCAGCTATCTGGCGGGCCGATCCTACGAGCAGTACTTC.

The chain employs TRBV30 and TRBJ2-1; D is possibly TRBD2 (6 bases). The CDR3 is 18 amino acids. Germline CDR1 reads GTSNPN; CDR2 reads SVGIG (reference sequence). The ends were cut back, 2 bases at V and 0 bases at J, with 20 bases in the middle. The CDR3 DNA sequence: TGTGCCTGGAGTTATTCTTTAGGTGGGGACTTCTCCTACAATGAGCAGTTCTTC. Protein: CAWSYSLGGDFSYNEQFF.

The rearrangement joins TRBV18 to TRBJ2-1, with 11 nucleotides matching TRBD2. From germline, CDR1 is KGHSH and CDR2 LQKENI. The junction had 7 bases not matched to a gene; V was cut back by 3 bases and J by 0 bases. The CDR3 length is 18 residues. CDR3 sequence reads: CASSPRLAGSSSYNEQFF. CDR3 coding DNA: TGTGCCAGCTCACCGCGACTAGCGGGGTCAAGCTCCTACAATGAGCAGTTCTTC.

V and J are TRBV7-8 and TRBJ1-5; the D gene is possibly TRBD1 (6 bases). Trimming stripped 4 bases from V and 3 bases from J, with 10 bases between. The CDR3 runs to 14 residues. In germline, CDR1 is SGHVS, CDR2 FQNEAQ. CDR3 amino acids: CASSSDRINQPQHF. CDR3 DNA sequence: TGTGCCAGCAGCTCGGACAGAATCAATCAGCCCCAGCATTTT.

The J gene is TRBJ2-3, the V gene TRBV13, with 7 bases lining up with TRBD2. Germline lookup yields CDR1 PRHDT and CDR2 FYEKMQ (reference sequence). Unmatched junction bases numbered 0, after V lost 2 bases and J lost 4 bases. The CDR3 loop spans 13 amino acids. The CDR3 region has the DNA TGTGCCAGCAGCTTACTAGCGGCAGATACGCAGTATTTT. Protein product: CASSLLAADTQYF.

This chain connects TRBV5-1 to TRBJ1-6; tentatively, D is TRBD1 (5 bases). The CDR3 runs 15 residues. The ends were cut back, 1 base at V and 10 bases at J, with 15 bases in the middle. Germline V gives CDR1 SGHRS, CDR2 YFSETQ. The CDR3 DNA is TGCGCCAGCAGCTTGAACCCCAGGGCACAATCACCCCTCCACTTT. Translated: CASSLNPRAQSPLHF.

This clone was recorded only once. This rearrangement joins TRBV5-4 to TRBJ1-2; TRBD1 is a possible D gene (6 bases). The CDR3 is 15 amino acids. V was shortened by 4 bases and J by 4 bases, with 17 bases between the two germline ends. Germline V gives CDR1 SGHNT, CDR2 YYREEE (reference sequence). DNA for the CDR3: TGTGCCAGCAGCCCGAGGCAGGGGAAGACCTATGGCTACACCTTC. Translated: CASSPRQGKTYGYTF.

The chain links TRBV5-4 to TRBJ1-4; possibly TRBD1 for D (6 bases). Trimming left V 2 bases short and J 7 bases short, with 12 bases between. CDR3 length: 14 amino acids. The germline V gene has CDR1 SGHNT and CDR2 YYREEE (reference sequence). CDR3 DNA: TGTGCCAGCAGCTTAGGAAGGGGGACTGAAAAACTGTTTTTT. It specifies CASSLGRGTEKLFF.

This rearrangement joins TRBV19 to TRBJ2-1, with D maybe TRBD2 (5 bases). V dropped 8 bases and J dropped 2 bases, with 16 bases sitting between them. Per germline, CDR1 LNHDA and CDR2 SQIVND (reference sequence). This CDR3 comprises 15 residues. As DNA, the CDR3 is TGTGCCAGTGCCGCCCGAGGGAGCCCCTACAATGAGCAGTTCTTC. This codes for CASAARGSPYNEQFF.

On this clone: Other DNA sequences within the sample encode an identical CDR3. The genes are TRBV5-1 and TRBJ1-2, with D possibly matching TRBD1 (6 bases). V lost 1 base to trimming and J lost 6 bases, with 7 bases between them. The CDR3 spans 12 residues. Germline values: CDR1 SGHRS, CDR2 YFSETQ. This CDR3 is CASSLTGNGYTF. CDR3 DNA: TGCGCCAGCAGCTTGACAGGGAATGGCTACACCTTC.

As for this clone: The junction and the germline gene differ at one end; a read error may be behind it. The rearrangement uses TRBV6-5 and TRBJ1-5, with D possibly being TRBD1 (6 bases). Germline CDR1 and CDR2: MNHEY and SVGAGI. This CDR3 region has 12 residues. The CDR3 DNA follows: TGCCTGGGACACCTTAGCAATCAGCCCCAGCATTTT. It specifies CLGHLSNQPQHF.

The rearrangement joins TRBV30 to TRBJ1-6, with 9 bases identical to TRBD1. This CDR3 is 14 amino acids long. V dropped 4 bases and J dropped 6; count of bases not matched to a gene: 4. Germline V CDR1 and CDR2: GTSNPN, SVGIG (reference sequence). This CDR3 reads CAWTPDRGNSPLHF. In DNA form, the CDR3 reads TGTGCCTGGACCCCGGACAGGGGTAATTCACCCCTCCACTTT.

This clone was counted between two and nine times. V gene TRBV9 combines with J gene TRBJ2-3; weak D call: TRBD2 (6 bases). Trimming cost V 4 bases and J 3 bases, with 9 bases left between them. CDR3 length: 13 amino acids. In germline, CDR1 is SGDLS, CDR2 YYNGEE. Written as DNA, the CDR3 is TGTGCCAGCAGCCGGGACTTAACAGATACGCAGTATTTT. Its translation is CASSRDLTDTQYF.

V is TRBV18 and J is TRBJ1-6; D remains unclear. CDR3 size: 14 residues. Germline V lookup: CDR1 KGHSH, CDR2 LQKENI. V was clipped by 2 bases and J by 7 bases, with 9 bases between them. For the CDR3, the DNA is TGTGCCAGCTCACCAACGTCACAAAATTCACCCCTCCACTTT. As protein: CASSPTSQNSPLHF.

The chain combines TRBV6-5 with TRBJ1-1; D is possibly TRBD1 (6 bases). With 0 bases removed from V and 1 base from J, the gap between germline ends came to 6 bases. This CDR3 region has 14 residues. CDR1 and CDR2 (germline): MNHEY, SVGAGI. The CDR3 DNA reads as TGTGCCAGCAGTTACTCGACAGGGAACACTGAAGCTTTCTTT. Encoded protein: CASSYSTGNTEAFF.

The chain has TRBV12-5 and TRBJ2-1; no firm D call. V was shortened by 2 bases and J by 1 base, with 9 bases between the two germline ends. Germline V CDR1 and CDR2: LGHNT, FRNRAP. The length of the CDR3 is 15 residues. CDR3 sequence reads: CASGLTGLSYNEQFF. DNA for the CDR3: TGTGCTAGTGGTTTGACCGGGTTGTCCTACAATGAGCAGTTCTTC.

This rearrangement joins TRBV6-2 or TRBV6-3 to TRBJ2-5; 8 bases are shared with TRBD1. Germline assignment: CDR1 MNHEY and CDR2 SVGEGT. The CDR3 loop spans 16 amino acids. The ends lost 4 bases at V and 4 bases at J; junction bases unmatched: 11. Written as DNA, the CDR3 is TGTGCCAGCAGTTTGGGACAGGCTAGGCATCCAGAGACCCAGTACTTC. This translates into CASSLGQARHPETQYF.

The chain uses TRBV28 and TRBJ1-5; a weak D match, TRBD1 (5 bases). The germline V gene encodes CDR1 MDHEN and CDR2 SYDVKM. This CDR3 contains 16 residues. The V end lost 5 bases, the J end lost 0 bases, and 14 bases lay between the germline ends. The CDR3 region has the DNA TGTGCCAGCAGTATTGGAGGGACGATTAGCAATCAGCCCCAGCATTTT. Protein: CASSIGGTISNQPQHF.